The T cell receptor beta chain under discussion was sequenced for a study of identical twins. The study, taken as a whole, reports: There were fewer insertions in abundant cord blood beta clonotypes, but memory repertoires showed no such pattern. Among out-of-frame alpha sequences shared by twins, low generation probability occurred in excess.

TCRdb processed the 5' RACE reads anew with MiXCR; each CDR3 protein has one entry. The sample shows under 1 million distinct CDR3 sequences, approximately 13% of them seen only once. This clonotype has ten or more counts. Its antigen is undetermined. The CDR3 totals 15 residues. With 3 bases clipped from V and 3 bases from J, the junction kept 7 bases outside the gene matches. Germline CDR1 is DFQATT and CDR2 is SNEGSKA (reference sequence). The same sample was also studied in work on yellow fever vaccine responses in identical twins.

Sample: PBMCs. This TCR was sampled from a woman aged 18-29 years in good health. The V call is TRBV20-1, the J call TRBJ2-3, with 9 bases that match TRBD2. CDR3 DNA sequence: TGCAGTGCTAGGTTGCCTAGCGGGGCTACAGATACGCAGTATTTT. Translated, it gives CSARLPSGATDTQYF.